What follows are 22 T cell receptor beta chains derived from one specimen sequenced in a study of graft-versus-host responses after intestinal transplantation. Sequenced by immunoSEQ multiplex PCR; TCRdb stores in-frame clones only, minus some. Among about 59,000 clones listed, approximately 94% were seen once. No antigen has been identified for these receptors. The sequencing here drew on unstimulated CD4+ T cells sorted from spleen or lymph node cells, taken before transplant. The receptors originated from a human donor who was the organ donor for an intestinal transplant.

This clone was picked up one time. CDR3 in amino acids: CASSTHLAGVDEQYF. The CDR3 DNA sequence: TGTGCCAGCAGTACTCATCTAGCGGGGGTAGACGAGCAGTACTTC. The chain combines TRBV6-5 with TRBJ2-7, with 10 bases fitting TRBD2. CDR3 length equals 15 residues. J gave up 5 bases and V 5 bases, and 9 bases lay outside the gene matches. The germline gives CDR1 MNHEY, CDR2 SVGAGI.

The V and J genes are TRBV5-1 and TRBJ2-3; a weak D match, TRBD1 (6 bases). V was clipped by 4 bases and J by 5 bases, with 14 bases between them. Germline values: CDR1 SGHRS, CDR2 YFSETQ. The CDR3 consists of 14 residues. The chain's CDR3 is CASSRVGAGDTQYF. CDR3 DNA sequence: TGCGCCAGCAGCCGGGTGGGGGCTGGAGATACGCAGTATTTT.

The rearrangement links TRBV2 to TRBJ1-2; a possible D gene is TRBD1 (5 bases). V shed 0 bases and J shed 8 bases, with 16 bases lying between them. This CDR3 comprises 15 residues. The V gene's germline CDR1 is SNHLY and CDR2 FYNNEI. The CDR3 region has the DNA TGTGCCAGCAGTGAAGCTGGAAGTTTCTGGGGCGGCTACACCTTC. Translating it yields CASSEAGSFWGGYTF. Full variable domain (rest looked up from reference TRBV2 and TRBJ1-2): EPEVTQTPSHQVTQMGQEVILRCVPISNHLYFYWYRQILGQKVEFLVSFYNNEISEKSEIFDDQFSVERPDGSNFTLKIRSTKLEDSAMYFCASSEAGSFWGGYTFGSGTRLTVV.

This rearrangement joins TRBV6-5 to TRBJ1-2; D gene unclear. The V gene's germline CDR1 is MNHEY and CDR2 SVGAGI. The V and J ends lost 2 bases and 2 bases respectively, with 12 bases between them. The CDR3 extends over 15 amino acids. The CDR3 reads CASSYAWGPNYGYTF. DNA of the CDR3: TGTGCCAGCAGTTACGCGTGGGGTCCGAACTATGGCTACACCTTC.

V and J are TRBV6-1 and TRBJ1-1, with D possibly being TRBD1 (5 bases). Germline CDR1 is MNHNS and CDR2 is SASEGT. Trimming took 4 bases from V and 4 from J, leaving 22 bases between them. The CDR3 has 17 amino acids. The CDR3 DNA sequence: TGTGCCAGCAGTGCCCGGGCTAATTGGGGACGGAGCACTGAAGCTTTCTTT. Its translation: CASSARANWGRSTEAFF.

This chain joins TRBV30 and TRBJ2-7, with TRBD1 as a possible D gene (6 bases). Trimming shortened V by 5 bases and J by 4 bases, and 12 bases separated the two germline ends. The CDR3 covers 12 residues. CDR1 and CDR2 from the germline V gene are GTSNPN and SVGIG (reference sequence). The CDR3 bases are TGTGCCTGGGCCACAGGGCCTTACGAGCAGTACTTC. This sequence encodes CAWATGPYEQYF.

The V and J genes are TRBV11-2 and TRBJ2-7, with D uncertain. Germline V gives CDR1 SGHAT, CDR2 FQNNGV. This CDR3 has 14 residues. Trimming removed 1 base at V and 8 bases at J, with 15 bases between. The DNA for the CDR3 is TGTGCCAGCAGCTTAGCCACCGCCTGGTTTCAGCAGTACTTC. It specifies CASSLATAWFQQYF.

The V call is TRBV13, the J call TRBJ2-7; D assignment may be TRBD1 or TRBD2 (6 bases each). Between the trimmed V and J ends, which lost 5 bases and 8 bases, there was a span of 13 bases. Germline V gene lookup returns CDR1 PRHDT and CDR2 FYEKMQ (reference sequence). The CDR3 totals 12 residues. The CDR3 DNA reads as TGTGCCAGCAGCGTATCTGGGGGGCAGCAGTACTTC. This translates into CASSVSGGQQYF. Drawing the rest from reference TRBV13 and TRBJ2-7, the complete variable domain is AAGVIQSPRHLIKEKRETATLKCYPIPRHDTVYWYQQGPGQDPQFLISFYEKMQSDKGSIPDRFSAQQFSDYHSELNMSSLELGDSALYFCASSVSGGQQYFGPGTRLTVT.

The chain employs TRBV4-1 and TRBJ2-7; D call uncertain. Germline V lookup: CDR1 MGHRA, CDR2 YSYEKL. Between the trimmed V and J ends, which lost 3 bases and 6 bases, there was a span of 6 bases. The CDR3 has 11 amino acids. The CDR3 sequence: CASSHGAEQYF. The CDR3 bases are TGCGCCAGCAGCCACGGTGCCGAGCAGTACTTC.

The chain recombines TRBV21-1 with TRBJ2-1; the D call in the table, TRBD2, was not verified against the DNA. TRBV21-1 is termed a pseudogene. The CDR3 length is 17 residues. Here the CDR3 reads CASRNLIATHSDNEQFF. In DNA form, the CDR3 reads TGTGCCAGCAGGAACCTCATAGCTACACATTCCGACAATGAGCAGTTCTTC.

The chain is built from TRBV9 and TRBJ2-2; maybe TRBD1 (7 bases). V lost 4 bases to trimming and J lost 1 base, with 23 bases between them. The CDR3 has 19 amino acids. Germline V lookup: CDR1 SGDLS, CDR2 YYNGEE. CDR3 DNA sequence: TGTGCCAGCAGCCCTAGGGGATGGGGGGACAGCCTGAACACCGGGGAGCTGTTTTTT. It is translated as CASSPRGWGDSLNTGELFF. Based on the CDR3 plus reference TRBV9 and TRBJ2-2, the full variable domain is DSGVTQTPKHLITATGQRVTLRCSPRSGDLSVYWYQQSLDQGLQFLIQYYNGEERAKGNILERFSAQQFPDLHSELNLSSLELGDSALYFCASSPRGWGDSLNTGELFFGEGSRLTVL.

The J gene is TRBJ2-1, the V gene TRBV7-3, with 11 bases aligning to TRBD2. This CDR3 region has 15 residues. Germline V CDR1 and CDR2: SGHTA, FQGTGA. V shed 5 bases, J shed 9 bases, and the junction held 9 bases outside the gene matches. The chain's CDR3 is CASSPTGTSGGEQFF. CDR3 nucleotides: TGTGCCAGCAGCCCGACCGGGACTAGCGGCGGTGAGCAGTTCTTC.

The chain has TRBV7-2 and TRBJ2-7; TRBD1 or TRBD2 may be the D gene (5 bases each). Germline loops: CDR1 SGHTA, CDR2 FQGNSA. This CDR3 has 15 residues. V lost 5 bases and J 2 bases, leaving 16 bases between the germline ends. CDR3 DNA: TGTGCCAGCAGCAAAGGGGAGCCAGGTACCTACGAGCAGTACTTC. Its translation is CASSKGEPGTYEQYF.

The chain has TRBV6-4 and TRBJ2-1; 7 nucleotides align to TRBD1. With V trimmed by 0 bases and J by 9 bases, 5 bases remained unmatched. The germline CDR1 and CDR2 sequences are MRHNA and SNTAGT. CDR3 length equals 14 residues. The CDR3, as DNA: TGTGCCAGCAGTGACTCGTACAGGGGCGGTGAGCAGTTCTTC. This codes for CASSDSYRGGEQFF.

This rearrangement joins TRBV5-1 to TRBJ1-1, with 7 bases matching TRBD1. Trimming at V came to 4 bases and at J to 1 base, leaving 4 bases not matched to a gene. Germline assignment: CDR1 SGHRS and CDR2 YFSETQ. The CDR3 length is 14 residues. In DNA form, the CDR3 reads TGCGCCAGCAGCAGCGGGACAGCGAACACTGAAGCTTTCTTT. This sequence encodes CASSSGTANTEAFF.

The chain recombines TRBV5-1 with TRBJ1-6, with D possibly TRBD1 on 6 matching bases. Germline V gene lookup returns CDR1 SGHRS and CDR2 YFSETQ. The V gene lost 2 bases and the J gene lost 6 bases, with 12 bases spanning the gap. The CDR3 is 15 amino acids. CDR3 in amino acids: CASSFTGGGNSPLHF. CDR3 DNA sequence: TGCGCCAGCAGCTTTACCGGGGGCGGTAATTCACCCCTCCACTTT.

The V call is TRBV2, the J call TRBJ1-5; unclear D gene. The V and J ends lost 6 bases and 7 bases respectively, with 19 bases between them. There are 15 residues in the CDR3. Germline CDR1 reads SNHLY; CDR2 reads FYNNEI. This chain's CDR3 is CASRRFDWGGQPQHF. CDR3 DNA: TGTGCCAGCAGACGCTTTGACTGGGGTGGGCAGCCCCAGCATTTT.

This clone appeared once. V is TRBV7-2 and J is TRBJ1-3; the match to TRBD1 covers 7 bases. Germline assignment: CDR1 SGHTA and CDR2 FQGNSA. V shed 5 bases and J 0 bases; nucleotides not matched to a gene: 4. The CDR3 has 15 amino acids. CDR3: CASSPSGGSGNTIYF. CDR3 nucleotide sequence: TGTGCCAGCAGCCCCTCAGGGGGCTCTGGAAACACCATATATTTT.

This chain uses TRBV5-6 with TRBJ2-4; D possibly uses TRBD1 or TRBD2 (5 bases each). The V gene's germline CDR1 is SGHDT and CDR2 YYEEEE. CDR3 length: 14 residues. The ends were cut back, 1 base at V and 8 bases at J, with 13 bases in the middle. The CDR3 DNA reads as TGTGCCAGCAGCTTGAGAGGGGCGTTGGACATTCAGTACTTC. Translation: CASSLRGALDIQYF.

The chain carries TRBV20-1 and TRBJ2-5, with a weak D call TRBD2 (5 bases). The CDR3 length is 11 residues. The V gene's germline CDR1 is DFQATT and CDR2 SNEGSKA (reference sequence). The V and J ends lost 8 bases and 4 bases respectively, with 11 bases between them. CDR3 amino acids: CSLVGGETQYF. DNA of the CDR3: TGCAGTTTAGTAGGAGGAGAGACCCAGTACTTC.

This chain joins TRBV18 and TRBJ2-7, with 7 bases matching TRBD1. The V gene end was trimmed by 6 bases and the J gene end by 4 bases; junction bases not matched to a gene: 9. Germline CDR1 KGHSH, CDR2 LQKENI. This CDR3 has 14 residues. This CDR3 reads CASSQREGAYEQYF. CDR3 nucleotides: TGTGCCAGCTCCCAACGAGAGGGGGCTTACGAGCAGTACTTC.

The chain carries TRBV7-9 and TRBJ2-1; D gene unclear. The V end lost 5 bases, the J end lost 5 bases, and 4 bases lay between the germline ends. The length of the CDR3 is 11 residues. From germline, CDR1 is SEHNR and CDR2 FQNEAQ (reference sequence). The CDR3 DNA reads TGTGCCAGCAGCCAGAACAATGAGCAGTTCTTC. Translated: CASSQNNEQFF.